This TCR beta chain was profiled in a study of blood T cell repertoires in COVID-19 (dated by TCRdb to about 2020). The study in broad terms: Collaborator samples came from the United States, Italy and Spain and covered acute and convalescent phases of COVID-19. The material from the prospective study consisted of cDNA or gDNA derived from T cells, B-cell-depleted T cells, or PBMCs. Deeply sampled blood TCRbeta repertoires from subjects exposed to, actively infected with, or recovered from COVID-19 were included in the dataset. The repertoires were released in a freely available public database intended as a resource for research on the immune response to SARS-CoV-2. The samples were drawn from the first 160 participants of the ongoing ImmuneRACE study and from some 1,300 subjects provided by 6 global collaborators. A de-identified subject ID, COVID-19 status, age in years and sex were almost always included in the sample metadata. Where available, HLA class I and class II types were obtained from metadata supplied by the sample provider rather than from assay-based typing. Broad study findings and their caveats: The amount of clinical and demographic metadata varied by source and participant and was provided uncurated.

Remarks on this clone: Its antigen is not yet known. No clone much larger than this one lies a single base away; base qualities are absent.

As encoded in the germline V gene, CDR1 is SGDLS while CDR2 is YYNGEE. The CDR3 has 15 amino acids, counting the end cysteine and phenylalanine. Kept here is only the CDR3 DNA, which spans 45 bases and is read in frame from base 1. A distance of 11 bases separates the germline ends of V and J, which lose 3 bases and 2 bases respectively. Participants in the prospective study were enrolled through a virtual design, were aged 18 to 89 years, and lived in roughly 26 United States geographic areas. Cohort assignment in the prospective study relied on participant-reported clinical history from a screening survey and a study questionnaire. Exposed participants were defined as having been in contact with someone with a PCR-confirmed or clinician-diagnosed COVID-19 case within 2 weeks of study entry. In the prospective study, whole blood, serum and a nasopharyngeal or oropharyngeal swab were collected from each participant by mobile phlebotomists. Additional blood draws and questionnaires over an approximately two-month period could optionally be provided by prospective study participants. Before DNA extraction, prospective study blood samples were shipped either frozen or at room temperature.

TCRbeta CDR3 regions were amplified from genomic DNA by means of the immunoSEQ Assay, a bias-controlled multiplex PCR. The paper's data handling went like this. The number of nucleated cells in each sample was estimated by amplification of reference gene primers within the assay. To quantify the absolute abundance of each unique TCRbeta CDR3 rearrangement, sequence reads were collapsed and filtered. Productive Simpson clonality was computed per sample as the square root of Simpson's diversity index over productive rearrangements. TCRdb re-hosts the immuneACCESS table, in-frame sequences only. Its copies lack some clones; in the studies checked, an unresolved V gene accounts for under half of them, and the cause for the rest is not known. The V and J calls and the clone size are those of that table, but D and trimming were determined from the DNA. The sample data list hundreds of thousands of clones, and roughly 80% of these were observed just once. About 4.6% of the sample is in the top ten clones.

The sequence is built from TRBV9 and TRBJ2-2; a tentative D match to TRBD2 spans 5 bases. Sequenced input: PBMCs or T cells enriched from blood (not recorded which). This receptor was obtained from a woman aged 45-60 years who had been exposed to COVID-19. The base sequence is TGTGCCAGCAGCGAGGTGGCGGGTAACACCGGGGAGCTGTTTTTT. Translated, it gives CASSEVAGNTGELFF.